These T cell receptor beta chains were read from a single sample in a study of T cells after yellow fever vaccination. In TCRdb, the 5' RACE reads were re-called with MiXCR into one record per CDR3 protein. This table has more than 20,000 distinct CDR3 sequences, 4% to 6% appearing once. The input for sequencing was PBMCs, either bulk or a sorted T-cell subset (CD4+, CD8+, memory, or dextramer-sorted; not recorded which), taken roughly 46 days after the first yellow fever vaccination. These receptors were obtained from a man between 18 and 35 years old who received the YFV17D yellow fever vaccine. The CDR3 runs from the conserved cysteine through the conserved F or W. D genes are given only for firm matches. Clone size reads once, few, many, or a class if the clone is expanded.

cdr3_length: 15
j_call: TRBJ1-1
d_call: -
v_call: TRBV4-1
clone_size: many
cdr3_nt: TGCGCCAGCAGCCAAGTGGGAGGGTCTTACACTGAAGCTTTCTTT
cdr3_aa: CASSQVGGSYTEAFF

cdr3_length: 15
j_call: TRBJ2-3
d_call: -
v_call: TRBV5-1
clone_size: many
cdr3_nt: TGCGCCAGCAGCTCCCTTGAGGGAGGCACAGATACGCAGTATTTT
cdr3_aa: CASSSLEGGTDTQYF

cdr3_length: 19
j_call: TRBJ2-6
d_call: TRBD1
v_call: TRBV10-3
clone_size: many
cdr3_nt: TGTGCCATCAGTGAGTCTGGAGCAGGGGGTCTAGCTGGGGCCAACGTCCTGACTTTC
cdr3_aa: CAISESGAGGLAGANVLTF

cdr3_length: 14
j_call: TRBJ2-7
d_call: -
v_call: TRBV29-1
clone_size: many
cdr3_nt: TGCAGCGTTCGGGGGCAGGGCCTCTCCTACGAGCAGTACTTC
cdr3_aa: CSVRGQGLSYEQYF

cdr3_length: 14
j_call: TRBJ1-1
d_call: TRBD1
v_call: TRBV5-1
clone_size: many
cdr3_nt: TGCGCCAGCAGCAATACAGGGGGATCCACTGAAGCTTTCTTT
cdr3_aa: CASSNTGGSTEAFF

cdr3_length: 14
j_call: TRBJ1-2
d_call: TRBD1
v_call: TRBV7-2
clone_size: many
cdr3_nt: TGTGCCAGCAGCTCACGACAGGGCTTCTATGGCTACACCTTC
cdr3_aa: CASSSRQGFYGYTF

cdr3_length: 16
j_call: TRBJ1-1
d_call: TRBD1
v_call: TRBV19
clone_size: many
cdr3_nt: TGTGCCAGTAGTACGCGAGCCAGGGGGCCGAACACTGAAGCTTTCTTT
cdr3_aa: CASSTRARGPNTEAFF

cdr3_length: 14
j_call: TRBJ2-1
d_call: -
v_call: TRBV29-1
clone_size: many
cdr3_nt: TGCAGCGTCCCCCTGGGCGGTGGAGCCAATGAGCAGTTCTTC
cdr3_aa: CSVPLGGGANEQFF

cdr3_length: 16
j_call: TRBJ2-2
d_call: -
v_call: TRBV3-1
clone_size: few
cdr3_nt: TGTGCCAGCAGCCAAGACCAGGGAGTTAACACCGGGGAGCTGTTTTTT
cdr3_aa: CASSQDQGVNTGELFF

cdr3_length: 17
j_call: TRBJ2-2
d_call: TRBD2
v_call: TRBV5-5
clone_size: many
cdr3_nt: TGTGCCAGCAGCCTCTGGACTAGCGGGGGATACACCGGGGAGCTGTTTTTT
cdr3_aa: CASSLWTSGGYTGELFF

cdr3_length: 16
j_call: TRBJ1-2
d_call: -
v_call: TRBV28
clone_size: many
cdr3_nt: TGTGCCAGCAGTCTGGAGCAGGGGCCGGACCCCTATGGCTACACCTTC
cdr3_aa: CASSLEQGPDPYGYTF